This T cell receptor (beta chain) was captured by sequencing in a study of identical twins. General study findings and limits: With beta out-of-frame sequences, excess sharing by twins was weaker.

Every sampled donor was Caucasian and healthy. One entry per CDR3 protein, called by TCRdb with MiXCR from the 5' RACE reads. The table shows about 570,000 distinct CDR3 sequences, with approximately 9.6% occurring only once. This clonotype appeared many times. Its target is not known. This sample also belongs to another study, concerning yellow fever vaccine responses in identical twins.

The sequence derives from a woman between 18 and 29 years old in good health. Sequencing was performed on PBMCs.

The CDR3 coding sequence is TGTGCCAGCAGCTCGTATACCTACGAGCAGTACTTC. Protein: CASSSYTYEQYF. V gene TRBV7-9 combines with J gene TRBJ2-7; D is unresolved. The length of the CDR3 is 12 residues. The V end was cut by 4 bases, the J end by 2 bases, with 6 bases between. Germline CDR1 and CDR2: SEHNR and FQNEAQ (reference sequence). Using reference TRBV7-9 and TRBJ2-7 for the parts outside the CDR3, the full variable domain is DTGVSQNPRHKITKRGQNVTFRCDPISEHNRLYWYRQTLGQGPEFLTYFQNEAQLEKSRLLSDRFSAERPKGSFSTLEIQRTEQGDSAMYLCASSSYTYEQYFGPGTRLTVT.